One TCR beta chain is described in this entry. Germline V gene lookup returns CDR1 SGHTA and CDR2 FQGNSA. The V end lost 5 bases, the J end lost 0 bases, and 14 bases lay between the germline ends. This CDR3 comprises 16 residues. The data are from a study of control samples from healthy donors and cancer patients. Data came from immunoSEQ multiplex PCR; TCRdb stores just in-frame clones and leaves some out. The data contain about 140,000 clones, 80% to 95% of them seen just once; the ten biggest clones take up roughly 3.2%. This sequence was found in a man younger than 45 in good health. The V gene is TRBV7-2, the J gene TRBJ1-3, with D perhaps TRBD1 (5 bases). Sample: blood. The chain's CDR3 is CASSAGTGVSGNTIYF. The CDR3 bases are TGTGCCAGCAGCGCCGGGACGGGTGTCTCTGGAAACACCATATATTTT.